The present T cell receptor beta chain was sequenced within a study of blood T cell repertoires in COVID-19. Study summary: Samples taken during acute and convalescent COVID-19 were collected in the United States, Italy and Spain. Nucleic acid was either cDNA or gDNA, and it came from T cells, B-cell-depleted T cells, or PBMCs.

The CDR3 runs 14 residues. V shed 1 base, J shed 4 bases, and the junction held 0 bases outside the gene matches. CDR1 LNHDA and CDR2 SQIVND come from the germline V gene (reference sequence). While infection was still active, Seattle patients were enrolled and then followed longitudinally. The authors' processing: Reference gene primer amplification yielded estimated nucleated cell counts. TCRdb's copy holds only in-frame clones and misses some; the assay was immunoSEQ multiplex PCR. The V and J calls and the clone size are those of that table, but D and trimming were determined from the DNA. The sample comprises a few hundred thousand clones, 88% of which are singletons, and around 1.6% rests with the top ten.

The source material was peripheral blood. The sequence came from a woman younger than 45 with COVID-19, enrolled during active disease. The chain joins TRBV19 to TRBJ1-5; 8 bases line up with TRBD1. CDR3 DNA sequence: TGTGCCAGTAGTATAGGACAGGGGAATCAGCCCCAGCATTTT. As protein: CASSIGQGNQPQHF.